This T cell receptor (beta chain) derives from a study of T cells in Graves' hyperthyroidism and ophthalmopathy. Regarding the study as a whole: Most clonotypes expanded in the thyroid (above 0.001) were also present in blood.

The diagnostic basis comprised clinical symptoms, serum thyroxine and TRAb, thyroid ultrasound and orbital computed tomography. Out of roughly 9.1 ml of fresh peripheral blood came the PBMCs. Amplified TCR beta CDR3 regions derived from RNA transcripts. With the HTBI primer set, the TCR CDR3 went through a first round of RT-PCR. TCRdb re-called the multiplex PCR reads through MiXCR, storing one row per CDR3 protein. Here the sample spans about 590,000 distinct CDR3 sequences, 15% to 18% being singletons. In regard to this clonotype: Antigen: not known.

From germline, CDR1 is MNHNS and CDR2 SASEGT. CDR3 length equals 14 residues. V lost 5 bases, J lost 4 bases, and 3 bases stayed unmatched. The chain uses TRBV6-1 and TRBJ2-5; 11 bases are shared with TRBD1. The specimen sequenced was blood. The receptor's source is a woman aged 25 to 39 with Graves' hyperthyroidism. The CDR3 DNA follows: TGTGCCAGCAGTAGGACAGGGGGCTTAGAGACCCAGTACTTC. This sequence encodes CASSRTGGLETQYF.